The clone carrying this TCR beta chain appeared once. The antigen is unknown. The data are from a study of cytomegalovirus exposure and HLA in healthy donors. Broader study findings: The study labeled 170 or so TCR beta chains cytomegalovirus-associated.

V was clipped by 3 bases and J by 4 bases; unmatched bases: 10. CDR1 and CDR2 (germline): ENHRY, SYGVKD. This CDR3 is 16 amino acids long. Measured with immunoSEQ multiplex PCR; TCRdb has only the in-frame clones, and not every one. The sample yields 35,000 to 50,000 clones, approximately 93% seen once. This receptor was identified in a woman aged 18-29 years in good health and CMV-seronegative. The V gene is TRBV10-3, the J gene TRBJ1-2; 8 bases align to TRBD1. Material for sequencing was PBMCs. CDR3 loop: CAISDPDRGGIYGYTF. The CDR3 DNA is TGTGCCATCAGTGACCCCGACAGGGGAGGGATCTATGGCTACACCTTC.